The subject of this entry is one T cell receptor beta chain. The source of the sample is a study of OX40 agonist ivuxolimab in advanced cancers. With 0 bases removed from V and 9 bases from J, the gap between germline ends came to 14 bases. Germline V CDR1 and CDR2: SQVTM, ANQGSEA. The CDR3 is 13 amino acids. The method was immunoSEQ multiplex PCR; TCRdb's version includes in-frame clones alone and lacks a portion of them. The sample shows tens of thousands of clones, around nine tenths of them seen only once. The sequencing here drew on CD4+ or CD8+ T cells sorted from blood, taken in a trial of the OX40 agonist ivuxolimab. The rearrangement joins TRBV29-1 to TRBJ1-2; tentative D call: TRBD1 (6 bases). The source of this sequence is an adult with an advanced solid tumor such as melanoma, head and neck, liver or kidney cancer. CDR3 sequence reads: CSVEESGAASYTF. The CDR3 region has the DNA TGCAGCGTTGAAGAATCGGGGGCAGCTAGCTACACCTTC.